The source of this TCR beta chain is a study of technical replicates of blood from a handful of donors (dated by TCRdb to 2016 to 2017). Libraries were constructed by the immunoSEQ multiplex PCR assay. TCRdb holds this immuneACCESS table with in-frame rearrangements only. Some clones are missing; in checked studies, unresolved V genes explain under half, and the rest has no known cause. The sample data list tens of thousands of clones, and about 91% of these were observed just once. 0.3% to 0.5% of the sample belongs to the ten largest clones. Per the germline V gene, SGHTA is the CDR1 and FQGNSA is the CDR2. Relative to germline, V is 5 bases shorter and J is 7 bases shorter, with 9 bases between their ends. Its CDR3 holds 11 amino acids, cysteine through phenylalanine. Just the 33-base CDR3 DNA is kept, in frame starting at base 1. A note on this clone: The antigen it recognizes is unknown. Per-base qualities were not stored, and no clone one base away is much larger.

The chain joins TRBV7-2 to TRBJ2-7; the D gene remains uncertain. The sample taken for sequencing was T cells isolated from PBMCs. The receptor was isolated from a human donor in good health. Some clones in this sample may be carry-over from other donors' samples. The CDR3 region has the sequence CASSPPGEQYF. The DNA sequence is given as TGTGCCAGCAGCCCCCCAGGAGAGCAGTACTTC. This CDR3, with the reference TRBV7-2 and TRBJ2-7 proteins standing in past its ends, gives the full variable domain GAGVSQSPSNKVTEKGKDVELRCDPISGHTALYWYRQSLGQGLEFLIYFQGNSAPDKSGLPSDRFSAERTGGSVSTLTIQRTQQEDSAVYLCASSPPGEQYFGPGTRLTVT.